The entry below describes one T cell receptor beta chain. The CDR3 is 12 amino acids. With 8 bases removed from V and 3 bases from J, the gap between germline ends came to 13 bases. Germline V lookup: CDR1 GTSNPN, CDR2 SVGIG (reference sequence). The data originate from a study of blood T cell repertoires in COVID-19. Overall study: The United States, Italy and Spain provided the acute and convalescent COVID-19 samples. From T cells, B-cell-depleted T cells, or PBMCs came the material, which was cDNA or gDNA.

Generated by immunoSEQ multiplex PCR, the TCRdb table keeps only in-frame clones and is missing some. The repertoire has roughly 300,000 clones, about 82% of them found once; the top ten carry 1.5% to 2%. Sequencing was done on a sample of peripheral blood. This chain uses TRBV30 with TRBJ1-2; no clear D gene. The clonotype comes from a woman aged 45-60 years with acute or convalescent COVID-19. For the CDR3, the DNA is TGTGCCCGAATGATGGGCGACTATGGCTACACCTTC. Its protein product is CARMMGDYGYTF.